The 16 T cell receptor beta chains presented below share a single source sample, sequenced in a study of T cell clonality in common variable immunodeficiency. Whole-study findings and limits: Common variable immunodeficiency TCR beta sequences reportedly had fewer deletions and N-nucleotide insertions.

TCRdb keeps only in-frame clones here, not all; method: immunoSEQ multiplex PCR. This repertoire holds about 25,000 clones, and none appear only once. Their antigens remain unidentified. The sample taken for sequencing was peripheral blood mononuclear cells. All receptors come from a human donor with common variable immunodeficiency.

A remark on this clone: The read is 3 residues too short to cover the CDR3 end, so that end is filled in from the germline J gene. This chain joins TRBV19 and TRBJ2-7; 10 bases align to TRBD2. Germline CDR1 and CDR2: LNHDA and SQIVND (reference sequence). The J segment lost 3 bases and the V segment lost 5 bases, leaving 7 bases of the junction unmatched. The CDR3 runs to 15 residues. CDR3 amino acids: CASSGIAGGHYEQYF. CDR3 DNA (partial): TGTGCCAGTAGTGGAATAGCGGGAGGCCACTACGAG.

The CDR3 reads CASNDLERGWRTGELFF. The sequenced CDR3 bases are TGTGCCAGCAACGACCTGGAGAGGGGCTGGAGGACCGGGGAG. The chain combines TRBV2 with TRBJ2-2; TRBD1 or TRBD2 may be the D gene (5 bases each). Read sequence stops 3 residues before the CDR3 end, and the germline J gene provides the missing end. This CDR3 has 17 amino acids. V was trimmed by 7 bases and J by 5 bases, leaving 23 bases between them. Germline loops: CDR1 SNHLY, CDR2 FYNNEI.

This clone has a handful of counts. With the read ending 3 residues before the CDR3 end, the germline J gene is used to fill in that end. This rearrangement joins TRBV7-2 to TRBJ2-7; 11 bases line up with TRBD2. Losses at the gene ends were 2 bases for V and 3 bases for J; bases not matched to a gene: 0. This CDR3 is built from 14 residues. The germline V gene encodes CDR1 SGHTA and CDR2 FQGNSA. CDR3: CASSLTSGSYEQYF. Incomplete CDR3 DNA: TGTGCCAGCAGCTTAACTAGCGGGAGCTACGAG. The variable domain in full, with the rest retrieved from reference TRBV7-2 and TRBJ2-7, is GAGVSQSPSNKVTEKGKDVELRCDPISGHTALYWYRQSLGQGLEFLIYFQGNSAPDKSGLPSDRFSAERTGGSVSTLTIQRTQQEDSAVYLCASSLTSGSYEQYFGPGTRLTVT.

Note on this clone: The sequence runs out 3 residues before the end of the CDR3; the remainder is reconstructed from the germline J gene. The chain has TRBV19 and TRBJ1-1; TRBD1 agrees at 7 bases. CDR1 and CDR2 (germline): LNHDA, SQIVND (reference sequence). The V and J ends lost 4 bases and 0 bases, in that order; junction bases with no gene match: 2. CDR3 length: 14 residues. Partial CDR3 DNA: TGTGCCAGTAGTAGACAGGGCATGAACACTGAA. Amino acids: CASSRQGMNTE. The entire CDR3 reads CASSRQGMNTEAFF.

This clone was observed a handful of times. The read finishes 3 residues shy of the CDR3 end, and the germline J gene is used to complete it. This chain uses TRBV7-9 with TRBJ2-2; 7 nucleotides match TRBD1. The V segment lost 3 bases and the J segment 3 bases; nucleotides outside the gene matches: 4. Germline CDR1 is SEHNR and CDR2 is FQNEAQ (reference sequence). This CDR3 has 15 amino acids. CDR3 sequence reads: CASSFRTGDTGELFF. The sequenced part of the CDR3 DNA is TGTGCCAGCAGCTTTAGGACAGGCGACACCGGGGAG.

This clone was seen ten or more times. The read terminates 3 residues before the CDR3 end, so the remaining end is supplied by the germline J gene. The rearrangement links TRBV7-6 to TRBJ2-3; D ambiguous. The germline V gene has CDR1 SGHVS and CDR2 FNYEAQ. The CDR3 extends over 16 amino acids. V dropped 0 bases and J dropped 2 bases, with 12 bases sitting between them. Incomplete CDR3 DNA: TGTGCCAGCAGCTTAGCCGAGGCCAGAAACACAGATACG. Translation: CASSLAEARNTDT. In full, the CDR3 is CASSLAEARNTDTQYF.

This clone was recorded a few times. The read finishes 3 residues shy of the CDR3 end, and the germline J gene is used to complete it. This chain joins TRBV19 and TRBJ1-2, with 11 bases that match TRBD1. Germline CDR1 reads LNHDA; CDR2 reads SQIVND (reference sequence). The length of the CDR3 is 15 residues. The DNA read from the CDR3 is TGTGCCAGTAGTATAGTCGGGACAGGGGGTTGGGGC. Translating gives CASSIVGTGGWG. The complete CDR3 reads CASSIVGTGGWGYTF. The variable domain in full, with the rest retrieved from reference TRBV19 and TRBJ1-2, is DGGITQSPKYLFRKEGQNVTLSCEQNLNHDAMYWYRQDPGQGLRLIYYSQIVNDFQKGDIAEGYSVSREKKESFPLTVTSAQKNPTAFYLCASSIVGTGGWGYTFGSGTRLTVV.

This clone is medium-sized. The covered CDR3 bases are TGCAGTGCTGGCCGGGACTGGAACACCGGGGAG. Its protein product is CSAGRDWNTGE. The entire CDR3 protein reads CSAGRDWNTGELFF. V and J are TRBV20-1 and TRBJ2-2, with a possible D match to TRBD2 (6 bases). Read data end 3 residues before the CDR3 end; the end is taken from the germline J gene. Germline-derived CDR1 and CDR2 are DFQATT and SNEGSKA (reference sequence). Trimming pared 5 bases from V and 1 base from J, leaving 11 bases between. This CDR3 region has 14 residues.

There are many counts of this clone. The read finishes 3 residues shy of the CDR3 end, and the germline J gene is used to complete it. The rearrangement links TRBV6-1 to TRBJ2-7; TRBD1 is a possible D gene (6 bases). Germline values: CDR1 MNHNS, CDR2 SASEGT. V lost 2 bases, J lost 4 bases, and 12 bases lay in between. The CDR3 sequence is 14 residues long. CDR3 DNA, as far as it was read: TGTGCCAGCAGTGAATGGGGCAGGGGATACGAG. Translating gives CASSEWGRGYE. The entire CDR3 sequence reads CASSEWGRGYEQYF.

This clone has just a few counts. Read coverage stops 3 residues before the CDR3 terminus; the germline J gene supplies the remainder. The chain joins TRBV5-1 to TRBJ2-7; 7 positions match TRBD2. This CDR3 is 15 amino acids long. Looked up from germline, CDR1 is SGHRS and CDR2 is YFSETQ. V lost 0 bases, J lost 1 base, and 4 bases stayed unmatched. Incomplete CDR3 DNA: TGCGCCAGCAGCTTGGATGGGGGGGATTCCTACGAG. This translates into CASSLDGGDSYE. The whole CDR3 protein is CASSLDGGDSYEQYF. The entire variable domain, with the rest obtained from reference TRBV5-1 and TRBJ2-7, is as follows: KAGVTQTPRYLIKTRGQQVTLSCSPISGHRSVSWYQQTPGQGLQFLFEYFSETQRNKGNFPGRFSGRQFSNSRSEMNVSTLELGDSALYLCASSLDGGDSYEQYFGPGTRLTVT.

This clone occurred many times. The DNA ends 3 residues before the CDR3 does, and the rest of the CDR3 is filled in from the germline J gene. V gene TRBV7-7 combines with J gene TRBJ2-5, with a tentative D call TRBD1 (5 bases). V was trimmed by 5 bases and J by 5 bases, leaving 21 bases between them. The CDR3 runs to 16 residues. Germline CDR1 reads SSHAT; CDR2 reads FNYEAQ (reference sequence). The DNA read from the CDR3 is TGTGCCAGCAGCCCTAAGACGACAGTACCAGGGGAGACC. Translating gives CASSPKTTVPGET. The complete CDR3 protein is CASSPKTTVPGETQYF.

In this sample, this clone turned up many times. Coverage ceases 3 residues before the CDR3 finishes, and the germline J gene fills in the end. The J gene is TRBJ2-3, the V gene TRBV5-5; 10 bases match TRBD2. J gave up 6 bases and V 4 bases, and 8 bases lay outside the gene matches. This CDR3 is 15 amino acids long. In germline, CDR1 is SGHKS, CDR2 YYEKEE (reference sequence). CDR3 sequence reads: CASSLRLAGGDTQYF. Incomplete CDR3 DNA: TGTGCCAGCAGCCTAAGACTAGCGGGTGGGGATACG.

There are a few counts of this clone. Read sequence stops 3 residues before the CDR3 end, and the germline J gene provides the missing end. V usage is TRBV30 and J usage is TRBJ2-7, with 15 bases that match TRBD2. V lost 2 bases, J lost 2 bases, and 4 bases stayed unmatched. This CDR3 comprises 16 residues. CDR1 and CDR2 (germline): GTSNPN, SVGIG (reference sequence). The part of the CDR3 DNA that was read is TGTGCCTGGAGTTTCCGGACTAGCGGGAGGGCCTACGAG. It is translated as CAWSFRTSGRAYE. The whole CDR3 sequence reads CAWSFRTSGRAYEQYF.

As concerns this clone: The read gets to within 3 residues of the CDR3 end, and the germline J gene fills in the rest. The chain uses TRBV19 and TRBJ2-7; D gene uncertain. This CDR3 is 13 amino acids long. Germline V CDR1 and CDR2: LNHDA, SQIVND (reference sequence). Trimming left V 4 bases short and J 2 bases short, with 9 bases between. The CDR3 spells CASSRSEAYEQYF. The part of the CDR3 DNA that was read is TGTGCCAGTAGTAGAAGCGAGGCCTACGAG. The full variable domain, completed using reference TRBV19 and TRBJ2-7, is DGGITQSPKYLFRKEGQNVTLSCEQNLNHDAMYWYRQDPGQGLRLIYYSQIVNDFQKGDIAEGYSVSREKKESFPLTVTSAQKNPTAFYLCASSRSEAYEQYFGPGTRLTVT.

This clone was found a few times. The CDR3 here is CASSLTTSSEQFF. The DNA read from the CDR3 is TGTGCCAGCAGCTTGACGACTAGCTCTGAG. The chain couples TRBV7-9 to TRBJ2-1; 7 bases are shared with TRBD2. The read ends 3 residues before the CDR3 terminus; that terminus is restored from the germline J gene. Per the germline V gene, CDR1 is SEHNR and CDR2 is FQNEAQ (reference sequence). Germline trimming cut 3 bases from V and 9 bases from J; bases unmatched to any gene: 5. CDR3 length: 13 residues.

This clone has at least ten counts. The read ends 3 residues early relative to the CDR3; the germline J gene fills the gap. The chain combines TRBV5-1 with TRBJ1-3; D is ambiguous. In germline, CDR1 is SGHRS, CDR2 YFSETQ. Trimming took off 0 bases at V and 0 bases at J, with 7 bases between the two ends. The CDR3 is 15 amino acids. CDR3 sequence reads: CASSLGGGSGNTIYF. The sequenced part of the CDR3 DNA is TGCGCCAGCAGCTTGGGTGGCGGCTCTGGAAACACC.